This T cell receptor (beta chain) stems from a study of blood T cell repertoires in COVID-19. Looking at the study overall: Samples came from the United States, Italy and Spain, spanning acute and convalescent COVID-19. T cells, B-cell-depleted T cells, or PBMCs supplied cDNA or gDNA.

Trimming cost V 3 bases and J 1 base; bases outside gene matches: 3. This CDR3 is built from 15 residues. Germline V gene lookup returns CDR1 SGHTA and CDR2 FQGTGA. Original handling: Amplification from reference gene primers served as the basis for estimated nucleated cell counts. Profiled with immunoSEQ multiplex PCR; TCRdb holds only in-frame clones, not every one. The V and J calls and clone size were taken over from that table, and D and trimming were inferred from the DNA. This sample carries around 120,000 clones, approximately 80% of them seen once, and the ten largest clones take 25%. The rearrangement joins TRBV7-3 to TRBJ2-1; 7 positions agree with TRBD1. The receptor's source is a human donor in a cohort sampled during active COVID-19. Sequencing was performed on peripheral blood. The CDR3 here is CASSFDRASYNEQFF. The DNA for the CDR3 is TGTGCCAGCAGCTTCGACAGGGCTTCCTACAATGAGCAGTTCTTC.